The TCR beta chain under discussion was sequenced for a study of T cell responses to AZD1222 COVID-19 vaccine. Method: immunoSEQ multiplex PCR; TCRdb's copy keeps in-frame clones and lacks some. The repertoire consists of about 110,000 clones, with more than 85% occurring once and the leading ten covering about 1.2%. Notes on the study in general: Only five or six AZD1222 recipients were seropositive at baseline. In all cases, repertoires were sampled only after the peak T cell response. The breadth and depth of Spike-specific TCRs increased once two AZD1222 doses had been given. The donor cohort was predominantly white British with a female majority, and clonal diversity may have been underestimated.

In the case of this clone: Its matching antigen is unknown.

Sequenced material: peripheral blood, taken on day 0 of AZD1222 vaccination. The source is an adult in good health.

CDR3 sequence reads: CASSVGKGDQPQHF. In nucleotides, the CDR3 is TGTGCCAGCAGCGTAGGAAAGGGGGATCAGCCCCAGCATTTT. The chain is built from TRBV9 and TRBJ1-5, with TRBD1 as a possible D gene (6 bases). The germline gives CDR1 SGDLS, CDR2 YYNGEE. V was pared by 0 bases and J by 5 bases, with 9 bases between. The length of the CDR3 is 14 residues.